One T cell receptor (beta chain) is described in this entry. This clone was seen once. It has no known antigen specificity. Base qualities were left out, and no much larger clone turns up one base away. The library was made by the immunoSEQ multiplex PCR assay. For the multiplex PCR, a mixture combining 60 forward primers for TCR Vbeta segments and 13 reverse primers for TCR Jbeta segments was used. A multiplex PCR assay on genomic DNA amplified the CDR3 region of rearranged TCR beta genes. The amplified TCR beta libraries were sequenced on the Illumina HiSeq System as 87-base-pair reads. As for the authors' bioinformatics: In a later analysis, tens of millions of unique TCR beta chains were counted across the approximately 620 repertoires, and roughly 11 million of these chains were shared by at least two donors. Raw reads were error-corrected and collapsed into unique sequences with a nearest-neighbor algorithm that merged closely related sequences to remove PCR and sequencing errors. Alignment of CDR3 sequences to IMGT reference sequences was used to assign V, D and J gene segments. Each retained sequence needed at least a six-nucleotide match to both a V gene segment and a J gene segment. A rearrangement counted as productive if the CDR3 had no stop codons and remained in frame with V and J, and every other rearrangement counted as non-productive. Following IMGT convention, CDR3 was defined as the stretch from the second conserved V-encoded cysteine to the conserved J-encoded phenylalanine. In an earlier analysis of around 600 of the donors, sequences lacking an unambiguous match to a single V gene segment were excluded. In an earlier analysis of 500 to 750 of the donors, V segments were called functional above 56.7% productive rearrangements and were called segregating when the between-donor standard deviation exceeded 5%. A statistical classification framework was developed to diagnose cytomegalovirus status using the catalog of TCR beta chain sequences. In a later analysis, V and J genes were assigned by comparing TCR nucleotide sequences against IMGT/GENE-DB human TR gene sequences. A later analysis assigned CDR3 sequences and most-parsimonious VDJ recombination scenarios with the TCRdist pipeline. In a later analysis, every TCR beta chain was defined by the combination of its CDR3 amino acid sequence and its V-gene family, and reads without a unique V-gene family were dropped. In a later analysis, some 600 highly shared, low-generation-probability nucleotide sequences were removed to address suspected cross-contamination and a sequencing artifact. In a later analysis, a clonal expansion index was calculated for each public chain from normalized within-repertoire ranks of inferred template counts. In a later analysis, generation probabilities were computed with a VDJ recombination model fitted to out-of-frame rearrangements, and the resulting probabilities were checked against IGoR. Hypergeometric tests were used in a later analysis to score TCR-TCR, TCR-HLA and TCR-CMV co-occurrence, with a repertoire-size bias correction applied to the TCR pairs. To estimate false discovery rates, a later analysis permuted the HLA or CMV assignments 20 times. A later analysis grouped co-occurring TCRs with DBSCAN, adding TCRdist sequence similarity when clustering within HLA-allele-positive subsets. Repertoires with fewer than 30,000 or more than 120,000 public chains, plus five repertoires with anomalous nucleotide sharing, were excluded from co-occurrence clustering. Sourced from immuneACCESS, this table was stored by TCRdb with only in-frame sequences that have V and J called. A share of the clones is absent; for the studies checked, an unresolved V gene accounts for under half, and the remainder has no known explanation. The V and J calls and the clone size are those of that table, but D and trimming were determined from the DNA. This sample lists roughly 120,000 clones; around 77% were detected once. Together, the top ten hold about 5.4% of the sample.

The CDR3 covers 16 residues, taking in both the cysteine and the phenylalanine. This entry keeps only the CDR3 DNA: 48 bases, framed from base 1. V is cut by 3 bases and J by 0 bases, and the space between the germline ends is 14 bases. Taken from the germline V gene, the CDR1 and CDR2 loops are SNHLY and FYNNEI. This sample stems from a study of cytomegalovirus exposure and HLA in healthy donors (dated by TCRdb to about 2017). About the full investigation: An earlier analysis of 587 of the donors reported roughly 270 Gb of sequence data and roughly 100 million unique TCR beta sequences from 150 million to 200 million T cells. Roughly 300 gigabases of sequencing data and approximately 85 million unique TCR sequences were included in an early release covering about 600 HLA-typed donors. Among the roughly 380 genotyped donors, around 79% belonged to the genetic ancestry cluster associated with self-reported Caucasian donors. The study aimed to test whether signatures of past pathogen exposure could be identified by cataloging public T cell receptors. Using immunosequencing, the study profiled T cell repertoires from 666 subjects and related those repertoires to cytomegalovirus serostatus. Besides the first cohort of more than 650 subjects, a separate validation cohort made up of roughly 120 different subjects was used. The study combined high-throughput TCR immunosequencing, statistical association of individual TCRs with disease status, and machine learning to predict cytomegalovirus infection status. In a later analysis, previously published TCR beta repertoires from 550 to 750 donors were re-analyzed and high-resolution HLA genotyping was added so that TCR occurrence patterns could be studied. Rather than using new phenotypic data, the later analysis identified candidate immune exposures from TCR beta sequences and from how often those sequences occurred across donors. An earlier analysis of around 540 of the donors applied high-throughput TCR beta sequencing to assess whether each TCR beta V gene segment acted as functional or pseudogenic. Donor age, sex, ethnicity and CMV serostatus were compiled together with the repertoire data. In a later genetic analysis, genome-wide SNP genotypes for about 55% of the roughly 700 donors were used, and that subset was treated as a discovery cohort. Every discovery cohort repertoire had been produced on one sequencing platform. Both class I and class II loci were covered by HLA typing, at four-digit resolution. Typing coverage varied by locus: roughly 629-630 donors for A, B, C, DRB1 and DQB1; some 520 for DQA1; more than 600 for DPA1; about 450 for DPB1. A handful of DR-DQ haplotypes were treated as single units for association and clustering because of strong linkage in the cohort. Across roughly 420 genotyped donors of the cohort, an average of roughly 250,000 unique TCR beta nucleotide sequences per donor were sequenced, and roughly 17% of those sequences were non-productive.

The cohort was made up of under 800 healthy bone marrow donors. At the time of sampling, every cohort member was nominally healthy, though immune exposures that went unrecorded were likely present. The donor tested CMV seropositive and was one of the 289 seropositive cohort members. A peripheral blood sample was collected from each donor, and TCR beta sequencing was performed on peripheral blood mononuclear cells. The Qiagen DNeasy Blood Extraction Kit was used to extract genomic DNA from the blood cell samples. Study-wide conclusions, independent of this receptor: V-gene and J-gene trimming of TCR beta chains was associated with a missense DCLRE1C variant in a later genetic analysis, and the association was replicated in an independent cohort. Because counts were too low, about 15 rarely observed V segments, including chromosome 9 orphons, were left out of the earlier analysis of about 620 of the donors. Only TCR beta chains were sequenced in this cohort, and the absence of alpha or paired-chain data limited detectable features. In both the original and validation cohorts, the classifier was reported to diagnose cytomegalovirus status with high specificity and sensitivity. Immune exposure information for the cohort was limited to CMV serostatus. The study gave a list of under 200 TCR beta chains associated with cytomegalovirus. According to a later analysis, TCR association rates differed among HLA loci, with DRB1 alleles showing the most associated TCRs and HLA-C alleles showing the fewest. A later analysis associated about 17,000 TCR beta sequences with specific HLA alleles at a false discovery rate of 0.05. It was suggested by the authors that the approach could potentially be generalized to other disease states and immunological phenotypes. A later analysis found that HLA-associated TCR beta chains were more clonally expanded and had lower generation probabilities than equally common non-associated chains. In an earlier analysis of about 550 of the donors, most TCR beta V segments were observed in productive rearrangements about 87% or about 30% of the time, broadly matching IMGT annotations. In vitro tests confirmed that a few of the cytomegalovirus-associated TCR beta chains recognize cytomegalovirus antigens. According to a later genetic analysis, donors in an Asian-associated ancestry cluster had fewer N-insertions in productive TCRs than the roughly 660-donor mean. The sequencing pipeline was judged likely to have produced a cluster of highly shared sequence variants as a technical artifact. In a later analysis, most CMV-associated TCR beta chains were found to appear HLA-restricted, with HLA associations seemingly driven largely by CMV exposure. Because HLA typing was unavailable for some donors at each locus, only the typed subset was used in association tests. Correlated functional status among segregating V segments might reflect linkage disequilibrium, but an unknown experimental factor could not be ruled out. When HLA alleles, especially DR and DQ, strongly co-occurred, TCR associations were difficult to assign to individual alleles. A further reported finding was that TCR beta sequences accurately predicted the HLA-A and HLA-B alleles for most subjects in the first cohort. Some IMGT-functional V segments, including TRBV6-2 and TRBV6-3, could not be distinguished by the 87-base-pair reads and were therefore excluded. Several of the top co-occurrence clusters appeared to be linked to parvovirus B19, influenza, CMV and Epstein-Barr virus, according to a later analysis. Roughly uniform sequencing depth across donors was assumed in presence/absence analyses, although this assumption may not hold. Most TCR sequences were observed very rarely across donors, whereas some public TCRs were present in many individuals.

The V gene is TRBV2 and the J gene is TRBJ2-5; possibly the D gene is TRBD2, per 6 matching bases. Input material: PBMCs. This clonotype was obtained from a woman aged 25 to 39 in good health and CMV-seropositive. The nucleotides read TGTGCCAGCAGTGACAATCTAGCGAGCGACCAAGAGACCCAGTACTTC. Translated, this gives CASSDNLASDQETQYF.